The rows below give T cell receptor beta chains drawn from one sample of a study of blood T cell repertoires in COVID-19. This table comes from immunoSEQ multiplex PCR, and its TCRdb copy is limited to in-frame clones, with some not included. The repertoire holds fewer than 250,000 clones, with 83% as singletons. The sample taken for sequencing was peripheral blood. Receptor source: a woman aged 40 to 50 with active or convalescent COVID-19. Each CDR3 is given with its conserved first and last residue. D genes are given only for firm matches. Clone size is stated in some rows and not others, as once, few, many or a class when expanded.

DNA	CDR3	D	J	size	V
TGTGCCAGCAATCCTAGCGGGGGTAGTAATGAGCAGTTCTTC	CASNPSGGSNEQFF	TRBD2	TRBJ2-1	.	TRBV28
TGTGCCAGTAGTCCTCACGTTGGGGGCTGGGGGGAGACCCAGTACTTC	CASSPHVGGWGETQYF	.	TRBJ2-5	.	TRBV19
TGTGCCAGCTCTCCCAGGGGGAACACTGAAGCTTTCTTT	CASSPRGNTEAFF	.	TRBJ1-1	.	TRBV18
TGTGCCTGGGACCCCGGGACAGCCTACGAGCAGTACTTC	CAWDPGTAYEQYF	TRBD1	TRBJ2-7	.	TRBV30
TGTGCTAGTGGTCCACCTCAGGGTCCGAGATTTGCTGAAGCTTTCTTT	CASGPPQGPRFAEAFF	.	TRBJ1-1	.	TRBV12-5
TGTGCCAGCAGCTCGGTAGCTAACTATGGCTACACCTTC	CASSSVANYGYTF	.	TRBJ1-2	many	TRBV5-4
TGTGCCACCAGTGAGGGGACAGGTAGCAATCAGCCCCAGCATTTT	CATSEGTGSNQPQHF	TRBD1	TRBJ1-5	.	TRBV24-1
TGTGCCAGCAGTTTGACAGGGGGAAGCTCCTACGAGCAGTACTTC	CASSLTGGSSYEQYF	TRBD1	TRBJ2-7	.	TRBV27
TGCAGTGCTAGTTTTGGGGCGGGGGGGACGCCAGAGACCCAGTACTTC	CSASFGAGGTPETQYF	TRBD2	TRBJ2-5	.	TRBV20-1
TGTGCCAGCAGCTCGGGGACAGAGAATCAGCCCCAGCATTTT	CASSSGTENQPQHF	TRBD1	TRBJ1-5	.	TRBV7-2
TGTGCCAGCAGTTTCACCCGACTCGTGAACACTGAAGCTTTCTTT	CASSFTRLVNTEAFF	.	TRBJ1-1	few	TRBV28
TGTGCCACCAGCTTGGGGTCGGGGAACCAAGAGACCCAGTACTTC	CATSLGSGNQETQYF	.	TRBJ2-5	.	TRBV24-1
TGTGCCAGCACCCCGACAGGCGCTAACTATGGCTACACCTTC	CASTPTGANYGYTF	.	TRBJ1-2	.	TRBV6-5
TGTGCCAGCAGTTACCGGACAGGGCCTAACGAGCAGTACTTC	CASSYRTGPNEQYF	TRBD1	TRBJ2-7	.	TRBV7-3
TGTGCCATCAGTGAGTTAAGACAGGGGGCCACTGAAGCTTTCTTT	CAISELRQGATEAFF	TRBD1	TRBJ1-1	.	TRBV10-3
TGTGCCAGCAGCCCGAGGGGGGGCTGGACCGGGGAGCTGTTTTTT	CASSPRGGWTGELFF	.	TRBJ2-2	.	TRBV7-9
TGTGCCAGCAGCCCACGCTCCGGGACAGGGGATTCACCCCTCCACTTT	CASSPRSGTGDSPLHF	TRBD1	TRBJ1-6	.	TRBV5-4
TGTGCCGCTCAGGGGGCAGCTAACTATGGCTACACCTTC	CAAQGAANYGYTF	TRBD1	TRBJ1-2	.	TRBV28
TGTGCCAGCAGTCCCGGCAGGGCGAATGGCTACACCTTC	CASSPGRANGYTF	.	TRBJ1-2	.	TRBV6-6
TGTGCCAGCAGCGTAGTCGAAGGAGAGGGCTACGAGCAGTACTTC	CASSVVEGEGYEQYF	.	TRBJ2-7	.	TRBV9
TGTGCCAGCAGTTACCCCGCGACAGGGGGCAACACTGAAGCTTTCTTT	CASSYPATGGNTEAFF	TRBD1	TRBJ1-1	.	TRBV6-5
TGCGCCAGCAGTGGTCAGCGAGTGGGGCTCCGACTAGCGGGAGGGAGTGAGCAGTTCTTC	CASSGQRVGLRLAGGSEQFF	TRBD2	TRBJ2-1	.	TRBV5-1
TGTGCCAGCAGCAACTTTCTTATGGCGGGGCGGGGAGGCTACACCTTC	CASSNFLMAGRGGYTF	.	TRBJ1-2	few	TRBV7-2
TGTGCCAGCAGCCCGAGGAGGTGGCAGGGGAGCACCGGGGAGCTGTTTTTT	CASSPRRWQGSTGELFF	.	TRBJ2-2	once	TRBV9